This TCR beta chain is from a study of a mutant IDH1 vaccine in newly diagnosed glioma. The overall study: Beginning 4-6 weeks after radiotherapy alone, or with temozolomide cycles, vaccination took place. Those enrolled had earlier been treated with radiotherapy, temozolomide, or both, mostly both.

CDR1 and CDR2 from the germline V gene are SGHTA and FQGNSA. The CDR3 contains 14 residues. The ends lost 5 bases at V and 3 bases at J; junction bases unmatched: 7. As to this clone: What it binds is not known.

Time point in this sample: week 11, during vaccination. Alongside topical imiquimod, each dose of vaccine comprised 300 ug of mutant IDH1 20-mer peptide. Each tumor in the donors was a new WHO grade 3 or 4 astrocytoma, IDH1-mutant and ATRX-lost. Using immunoSEQ multiplex PCR, the repertoire was profiled, and TCRdb retains in-frame clones only, with some absent. The table has about 64,000 clones, roughly 80% seen once. Study-wide points: The authors found pseudoprogression apparently unrelated to changes in top peripheral T cell clonotypes.

The starting material was PBMCs, obtained from a glioma patient whose treatment included an IDH1 peptide vaccine. The chain employs TRBV7-2 and TRBJ2-7; 7 bases agree with TRBD1. This sequence was found in a woman aged 50 to 65 with glioma. The CDR3 coding sequence is TGTGCCAGCAGCCCGGCTAGGGGGCTCTACGAGCAGTACTTC. It encodes CASSPARGLYEQYF. Together with reference TRBV7-2 and TRBJ2-7, the CDR3 gives the full variable domain: GAGVSQSPSNKVTEKGKDVELRCDPISGHTALYWYRQSLGQGLEFLIYFQGNSAPDKSGLPSDRFSAERTGGSVSTLTIQRTQQEDSAVYLCASSPARGLYEQYFGPGTRLTVT.